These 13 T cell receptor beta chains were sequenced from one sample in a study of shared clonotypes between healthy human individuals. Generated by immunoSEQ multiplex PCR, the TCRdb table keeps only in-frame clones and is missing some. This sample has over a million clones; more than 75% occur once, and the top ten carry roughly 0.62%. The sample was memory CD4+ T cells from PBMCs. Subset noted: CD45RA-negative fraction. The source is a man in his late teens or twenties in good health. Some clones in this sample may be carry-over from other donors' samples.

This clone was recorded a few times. The CDR3 reads CASSLRPEELFF. In nucleotides, the CDR3 is TGTGCCAGCTCACTCCGTCCTGAGGAACTGTTTTTT. The chain uses TRBV18 and TRBJ1-4; D is undetermined. The germline V gene encodes CDR1 KGHSH and CDR2 LQKENI. The length of the CDR3 is 12 residues. The V gene lost 4 bases and the J gene lost 12 bases, with 12 bases spanning the gap.

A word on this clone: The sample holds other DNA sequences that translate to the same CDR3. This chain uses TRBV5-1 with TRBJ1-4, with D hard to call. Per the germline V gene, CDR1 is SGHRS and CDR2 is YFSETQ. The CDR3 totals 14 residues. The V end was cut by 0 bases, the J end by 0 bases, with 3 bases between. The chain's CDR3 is CASSLGSTNEKLFF. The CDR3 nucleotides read TGCGCCAGCAGCTTGGGATCAACTAATGAAAAACTGTTTTTT.

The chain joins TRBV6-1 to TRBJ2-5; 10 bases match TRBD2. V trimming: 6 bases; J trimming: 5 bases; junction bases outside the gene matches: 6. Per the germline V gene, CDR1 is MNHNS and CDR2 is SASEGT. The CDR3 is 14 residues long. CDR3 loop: CASRPGLAFETQYF. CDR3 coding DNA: TGTGCCAGCAGGCCGGGACTAGCGTTCGAGACCCAGTACTTC.

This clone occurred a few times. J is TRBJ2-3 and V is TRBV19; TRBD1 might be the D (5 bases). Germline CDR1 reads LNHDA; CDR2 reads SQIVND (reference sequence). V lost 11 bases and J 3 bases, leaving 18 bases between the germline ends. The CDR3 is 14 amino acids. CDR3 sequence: CAAKGAVGTDTQYF. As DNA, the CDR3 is TGTGCCGCAAAAGGGGCGGTGGGTACAGATACGCAGTATTTT.

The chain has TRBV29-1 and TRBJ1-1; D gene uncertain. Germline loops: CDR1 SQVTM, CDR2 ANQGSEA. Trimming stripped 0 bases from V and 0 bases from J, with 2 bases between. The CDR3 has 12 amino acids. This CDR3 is CSVEEMNTEAFF. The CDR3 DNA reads TGCAGCGTTGAAGAAATGAACACTGAAGCTTTCTTT.

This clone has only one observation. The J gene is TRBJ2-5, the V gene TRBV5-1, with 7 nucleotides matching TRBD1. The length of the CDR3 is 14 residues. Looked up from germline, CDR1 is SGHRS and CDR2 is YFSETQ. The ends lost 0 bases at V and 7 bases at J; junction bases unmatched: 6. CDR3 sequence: CASSLGQGKGTQYF. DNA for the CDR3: TGCGCCAGCAGCTTGGGACAGGGTAAGGGGACCCAGTACTTC.

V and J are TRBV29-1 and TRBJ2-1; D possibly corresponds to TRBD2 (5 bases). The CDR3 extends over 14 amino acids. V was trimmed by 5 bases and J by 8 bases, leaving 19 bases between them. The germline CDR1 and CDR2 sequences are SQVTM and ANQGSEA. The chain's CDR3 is CSVLVQRQRDEQFF. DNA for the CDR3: TGCAGCGTTTTGGTCCAGCGGCAGAGGGATGAGCAGTTCTTC.

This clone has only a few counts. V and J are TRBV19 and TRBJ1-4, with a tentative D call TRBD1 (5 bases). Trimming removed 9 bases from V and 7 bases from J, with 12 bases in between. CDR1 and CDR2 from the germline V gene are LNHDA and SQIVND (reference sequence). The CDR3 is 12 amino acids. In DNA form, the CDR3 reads TGTGCCAGCGCGGCGGGGCGTGAAAAACTGTTTTTT. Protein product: CASAAGREKLFF.

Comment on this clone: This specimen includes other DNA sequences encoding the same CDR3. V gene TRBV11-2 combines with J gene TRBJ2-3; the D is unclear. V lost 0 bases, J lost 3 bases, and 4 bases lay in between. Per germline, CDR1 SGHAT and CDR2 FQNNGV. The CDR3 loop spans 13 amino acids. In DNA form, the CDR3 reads TGTGCCAGCAGCTTAGACTTGACAGATACGCAGTATTTT. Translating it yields CASSLDLTDTQYF.

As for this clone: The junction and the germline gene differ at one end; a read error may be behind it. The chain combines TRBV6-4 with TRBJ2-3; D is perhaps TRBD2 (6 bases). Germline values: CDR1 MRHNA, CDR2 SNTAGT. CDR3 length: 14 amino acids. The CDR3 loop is CASSEGAGTDTQYF. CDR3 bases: TGTGCCAGCAGTGAAGGAGCGGGCACGGATACGCAGTATTTT.

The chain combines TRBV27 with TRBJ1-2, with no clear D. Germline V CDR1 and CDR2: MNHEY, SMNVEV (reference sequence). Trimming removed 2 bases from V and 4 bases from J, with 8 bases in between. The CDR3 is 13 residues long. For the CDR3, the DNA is TGTGCCAGCAGTTTAGGGAGAACCTATGGCTACACCTTC. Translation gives CASSLGRTYGYTF.

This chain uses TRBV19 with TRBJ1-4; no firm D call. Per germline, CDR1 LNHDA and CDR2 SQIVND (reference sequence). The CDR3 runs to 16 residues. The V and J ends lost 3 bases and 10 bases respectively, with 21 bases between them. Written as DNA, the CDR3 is TGTGCCAGTAGTATTTCACAATCCCTAGGTACCGGAAAACTGTTTTTT. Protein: CASSISQSLGTGKLFF.

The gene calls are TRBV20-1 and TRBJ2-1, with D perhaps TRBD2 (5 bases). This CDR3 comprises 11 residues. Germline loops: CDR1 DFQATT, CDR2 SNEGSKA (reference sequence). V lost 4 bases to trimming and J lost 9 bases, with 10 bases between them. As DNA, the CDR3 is TGCAGTGCTACCTCACGGGGTGAGCAGTTCTTC. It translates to CSATSRGEQFF.